These 28 T cell receptor beta chains were all obtained from the same sample, sequenced in a study of monozygotic twins with inflammatory bowel disease. TCRdb reanalyzed the 5' RACE reads, giving one entry per CDR3 protein sequence and no DNA. Its clone listing holds under 150,000 distinct CDR3 sequences. The sequencing input was blood. These receptors were obtained from a human donor with ulcerative colitis or Crohn's disease, or a healthy co-twin of an affected twin (not recorded which).

The chain carries TRBV5-1 and TRBJ2-5. The CDR3 consists of 11 residues. Germline V gives CDR1 SGHRS, CDR2 YFSETQ. CDR3: CASSNIETQYF.

V and J are TRBV19 and TRBJ1-5. CDR1 is LNHDA and CDR2 is SQIVND in the germline V gene (reference sequence). CDR3 length: 15 residues. The CDR3 loop is CASSTANWGNQPQHF.

The chain joins TRBV18 to TRBJ1-5; TCRdb outputs TRBD1, but without DNA this stays unchecked. CDR3 length: 15 amino acids. Germline CDR1 reads KGHSH; CDR2 reads LQKENI. This CDR3 is CASSPGTAHYQPQHF. Full variable domain (outside the CDR3, taken from reference TRBV18 and TRBJ1-5): NAGVMQNPRHLVRRRGQEARLRCSPMKGHSHVYWYRQLPEEGLKFMVYLQKENIIDESGMPKERFSAEFPKEGPSILRIQQVVRGDSAAYFCASSPGTAHYQPQHFGDGTRLSIL.

The V call is TRBV11-2, the J call TRBJ2-3; TCRdb reports TRBD2, a call that lacks DNA to check it against. This CDR3 region has 18 residues. Germline assignment: CDR1 SGHAT and CDR2 FQNNGV. The CDR3 protein is CASSRQGLAGVSTDTQYF.

The V and J genes are TRBV20-1 and TRBJ1-3. Looked up from germline, CDR1 is DFQATT and CDR2 is SNEGSKA (reference sequence). The CDR3 spans 18 residues. The CDR3 protein is CSTSAPRGGAISGNTIYF.

The rearrangement links TRBV4-3 to TRBJ1-1; TCRdb's D gene call, TRBD1, goes unchecked for lack of DNA. There are 16 residues in the CDR3. Germline CDR1 LGHNA, CDR2 YSLEER. The CDR3 protein is CASSQDMRGVNTEAFF.

The chain combines TRBV20-1 with TRBJ2-5; the TCRdb call, TRBD1, lacks DNA for checking. The V gene's germline CDR1 is DFQATT and CDR2 SNEGSKA (reference sequence). The CDR3 runs 14 residues. Here the CDR3 reads CSARVPGQGTAQYF.

The V and J genes are TRBV7-9 and TRBJ1-1; TCRdb's D call, TRBD1, is unchecked because there is no DNA. This CDR3 spans 17 amino acids. Germline V CDR1 and CDR2: SEHNR, FQNEAQ (reference sequence). The CDR3: CASSLHGQVKWNTEAFF.

V and J are TRBV3-1 and TRBJ1-4; TCRdb selects TRBD1, and the lack of DNA leaves this call unchecked. Germline V CDR1 and CDR2: LGHDT, YNNKEL (reference sequence). The CDR3 totals 17 residues. CDR3 region: CASSQDGTAPINEKLFF. The full variable domain, completed using reference TRBV3-1 and TRBJ1-4, is DTAVSQTPKYLVTQMGNDKSIKCEQNLGHDTMYWYKQDSKKFLKIMFSYNNKELIINETVPNRFSPKSPDKAHLNLHINSLELGDSAVYFCASSQDGTAPINEKLFFGSGTQLSVL.

The rearrangement uses TRBV7-3 and TRBJ2-3; the TCRdb D gene call, TRBD1, has no DNA to confirm it. Germline assignment: CDR1 SGHTA and CDR2 FQGTGA. This CDR3 has 17 amino acids. The chain's CDR3 is CASSLGPAGAGTDTQYF.

The V gene is TRBV5-1, the J gene TRBJ2-2. CDR1 and CDR2 (germline): SGHRS, YFSETQ. The CDR3 has 16 residues. This chain's CDR3 is CASSLGVSADTGELFF.

This chain connects TRBV6-1 to TRBJ1-2; as DNA is missing, the TRBD1 call by TCRdb cannot be tested. The CDR3 has 15 residues. The germline CDR1 and CDR2 sequences are MNHNS and SASEGT. The CDR3 sequence is CASSPLTGSLYGYTF.

The chain carries TRBV18 and TRBJ2-3; TCRdb lists TRBD1, though no DNA is available to test this call. CDR3 length: 14 amino acids. In germline, CDR1 is KGHSH, CDR2 LQKENI. The CDR3 reads CASSSTEGSDTQYF. Complete variable domain (other parts from reference TRBV18 and TRBJ2-3): NAGVMQNPRHLVRRRGQEARLRCSPMKGHSHVYWYRQLPEEGLKFMVYLQKENIIDESGMPKERFSAEFPKEGPSILRIQQVVRGDSAAYFCASSSTEGSDTQYFGPGTRLTVL.

The chain recombines TRBV7-3 with TRBJ1-6. The CDR3 totals 16 residues. Germline V gene data show CDR1 as SGHTA and CDR2 as FQGTGA. CDR3 protein: CASSDGPNSYNSPLHF.

J is TRBJ1-5 and V is TRBV20-1; TCRdb outputs TRBD1, but without DNA this stays unchecked. The CDR3 contains 18 residues. The germline V gene has CDR1 DFQATT and CDR2 SNEGSKA (reference sequence). The CDR3 spells CSARVATGVPYSNQPQHF.

The chain joins TRBV5-1 to TRBJ2-5; TCRdb reports TRBD1, a call that lacks DNA to check it against. Germline V gene lookup returns CDR1 SGHRS and CDR2 YFSETQ. CDR3 length: 14 residues. The CDR3 protein is CASSFGAGVETQYF. Variable domain in full (rest from reference TRBV5-1 and TRBJ2-5): KAGVTQTPRYLIKTRGQQVTLSCSPISGHRSVSWYQQTPGQGLQFLFEYFSETQRNKGNFPGRFSGRQFSNSRSEMNVSTLELGDSALYLCASSFGAGVETQYFGPGTRLLVL.

The CDR3 sequence: CAIRDSKLAEAFF. The V and J genes are TRBV10-3 and TRBJ1-1. Germline V CDR1 and CDR2: ENHRY, SYGVKD. This CDR3 region has 13 residues.

The chain is built from TRBV6-5 and TRBJ2-6; TCRdb proposes TRBD1, but this gene call is untestable without DNA. Germline V gene sequence: CDR1 MNHEY, CDR2 SVGAGI. This CDR3 region has 19 residues. CDR3 region: CASSYSSNRGRSGANVLTF.

The chain employs TRBV15 and TRBJ2-1; TCRdb indicates TRBD2, and absent DNA this call remains unverified. Per germline, CDR1 LNHNV and CDR2 YYDKDF (reference sequence). The CDR3 runs 16 residues. CDR3 sequence reads: CATSRPLAGGRREQFF.

The rearrangement uses TRBV20-1 and TRBJ2-6; TCRdb selects TRBD1, and the lack of DNA leaves this call unchecked. The germline gives CDR1 DFQATT, CDR2 SNEGSKA (reference sequence). This CDR3 spans 16 amino acids. The CDR3 protein is CSVTGQGASGANVLTF.

The V gene is TRBV4-2, the J gene TRBJ2-1; no DNA is available, so the TRBD1 call from TCRdb remains unchecked. The length of the CDR3 is 15 residues. The germline V gene encodes CDR1 LGHNA and CDR2 YNFKEQ. The CDR3 region is CASSHRDRGYNEQFF.

This chain joins TRBV6-5 and TRBJ2-7; TCRdb lists TRBD2, though no DNA is available to test this call. Germline loops: CDR1 MNHEY, CDR2 SVGAGI. The CDR3 totals 17 residues. CDR3 amino acids: CASSYSIIAGGAYEQYF.

V is TRBV18 and J is TRBJ1-1; checking the TCRdb D call of TRBD1 is not possible without DNA. Looked up from germline, CDR1 is KGHSH and CDR2 is LQKENI. The length of the CDR3 is 13 residues. CDR3 sequence reads: CASSPDSYTEAFF.

V is TRBV11-2 and J is TRBJ2-3; TCRdb picks TRBD1, but there is no DNA to check that call. The CDR3 covers 14 residues. Germline V gene sequence: CDR1 SGHAT, CDR2 FQNNGV. CDR3: CASSQTPGFFAQYF. The full variable domain, its missing parts supplied by reference TRBV11-2 and TRBJ2-3, is EAGVAQSPRYKIIEKRQSVAFWCNPISGHATLYWYQQILGQGPKLLIQFQNNGVVDDSQLPKDRFSAERLKGVDSTLKIQPAKLEDSAVYLCASSQTPGFFAQYFGPGTRLTVL.

The rearrangement uses TRBV18 and TRBJ2-6. The germline gives CDR1 KGHSH, CDR2 LQKENI. The CDR3 covers 16 residues. The CDR3: CASSPPGGSGANVLTF.

The J gene is TRBJ2-7, the V gene TRBV2; absent DNA, TCRdb's TRBD1 call cannot be checked. CDR3 length equals 13 residues. CDR1 and CDR2 (germline): SNHLY, FYNNEI. The CDR3 loop is CASSEGTPYEQYF. Full variable domain (remainder filled in from reference TRBV2 and TRBJ2-7): EPEVTQTPSHQVTQMGQEVILRCVPISNHLYFYWYRQILGQKVEFLVSFYNNEISEKSEIFDDQFSVERPDGSNFTLKIRSTKLEDSAMYFCASSEGTPYEQYFGPGTRLTVT.

The chain employs TRBV27 and TRBJ2-7; TCRdb's D call of TRBD1 is untestable without DNA. The CDR3 contains 15 residues. The germline V gene has CDR1 MNHEY and CDR2 SMNVEV (reference sequence). CDR3 loop: CASSFGQGISYEQYF.

V and J are TRBV18 and TRBJ2-2; as DNA is missing, the TRBD1 call by TCRdb cannot be tested. The germline V gene has CDR1 KGHSH and CDR2 LQKENI. This CDR3 region has 14 residues. CDR3 loop: CASSQGINTGELFF. The whole variable domain, remainder taken from reference TRBV18 and TRBJ2-2, is NAGVMQNPRHLVRRRGQEARLRCSPMKGHSHVYWYRQLPEEGLKFMVYLQKENIIDESGMPKERFSAEFPKEGPSILRIQQVVRGDSAAYFCASSQGINTGELFFGEGSRLTVL.